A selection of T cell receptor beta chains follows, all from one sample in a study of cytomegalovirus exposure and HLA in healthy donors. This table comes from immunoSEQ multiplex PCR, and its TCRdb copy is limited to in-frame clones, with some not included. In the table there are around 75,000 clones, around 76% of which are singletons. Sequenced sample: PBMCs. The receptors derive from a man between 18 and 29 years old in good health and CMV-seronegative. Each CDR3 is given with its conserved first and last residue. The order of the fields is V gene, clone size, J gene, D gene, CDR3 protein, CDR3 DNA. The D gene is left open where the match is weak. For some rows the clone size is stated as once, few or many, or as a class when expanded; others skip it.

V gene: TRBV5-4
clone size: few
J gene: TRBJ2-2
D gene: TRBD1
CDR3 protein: CASSLTTGLIGELFF
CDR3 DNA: TGTGCCAGCAGCCTAACGACAGGGTTAATCGGGGAGCTGTTTTTT

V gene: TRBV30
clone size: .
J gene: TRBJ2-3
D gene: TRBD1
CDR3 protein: CAWSAGQGADTQYF
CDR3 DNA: TGTGCCTGGAGTGCTGGACAGGGAGCAGATACGCAGTATTTT

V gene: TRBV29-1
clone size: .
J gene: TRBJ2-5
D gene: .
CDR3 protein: CSVETPGGETQYF
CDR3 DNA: TGCAGCGTTGAGACTCCGGGTGGGGAGACCCAGTACTTC

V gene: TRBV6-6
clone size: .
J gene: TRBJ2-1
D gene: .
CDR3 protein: CASSYSIGSEQFF
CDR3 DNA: TGTGCCAGCAGTTACTCGATTGGCAGTGAGCAGTTCTTC

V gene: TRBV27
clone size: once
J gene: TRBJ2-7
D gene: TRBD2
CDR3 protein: CASKGSGGLPYEQYF
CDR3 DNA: TGTGCCAGCAAAGGTAGCGGGGGGTTGCCATACGAGCAGTACTTC

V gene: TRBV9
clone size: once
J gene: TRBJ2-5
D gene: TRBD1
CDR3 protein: CASSVYPTGHQETQYF
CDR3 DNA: TGTGCCAGCAGCGTGTATCCGACAGGGCACCAAGAGACCCAGTACTTC

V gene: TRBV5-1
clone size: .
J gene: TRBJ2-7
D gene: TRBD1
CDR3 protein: CASSRQGYSYEQYF
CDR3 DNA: TGCGCCAGCAGCCGACAGGGTTACTCCTACGAGCAGTACTTC

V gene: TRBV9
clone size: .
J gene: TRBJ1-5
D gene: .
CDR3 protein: CASSVGQTNQPQHF
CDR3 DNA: TGTGCCAGCAGCGTAGGACAGACAAATCAGCCCCAGCATTTT

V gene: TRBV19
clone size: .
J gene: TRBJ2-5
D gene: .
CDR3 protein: CASTASPGVGETQYF
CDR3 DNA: TGTGCCAGTACGGCCTCTCCGGGGGTCGGAGAGACCCAGTACTTC

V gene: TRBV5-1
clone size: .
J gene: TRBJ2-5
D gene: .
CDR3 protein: CASSLAFGGVPTRETQYF
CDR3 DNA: TGCGCCAGCAGCTTGGCCTTCGGCGGCGTCCCCACCCGAGAGACCCAGTACTTC

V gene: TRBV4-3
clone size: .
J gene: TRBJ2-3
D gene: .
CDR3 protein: CASSQDRGTDTQYF
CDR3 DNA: TGCGCCAGCAGCCAAGACCGGGGCACAGATACGCAGTATTTT

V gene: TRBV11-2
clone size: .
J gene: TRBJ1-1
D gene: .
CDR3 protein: CASSPTLTPKFEAFF
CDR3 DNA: TGTGCCAGCAGCCCGACCCTGACACCAAAGTTTGAAGCTTTCTTT

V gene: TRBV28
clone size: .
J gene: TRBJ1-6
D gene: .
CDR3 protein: CASSLEGSRYSYNSPLHF
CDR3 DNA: TGTGCCAGCAGTTTAGAAGGGAGTCGTTACTCCTATAATTCACCCCTCCACTTT

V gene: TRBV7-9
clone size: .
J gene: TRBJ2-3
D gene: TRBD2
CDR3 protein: CASSLDVLAGATDTQYF
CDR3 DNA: TGTGCCAGCAGCTTAGACGTTCTAGCGGGGGCCACAGATACGCAGTATTTT

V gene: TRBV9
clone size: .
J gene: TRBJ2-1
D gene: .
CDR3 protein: CASSPHWEQFF
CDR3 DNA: TGTGCCAGCAGCCCTCACTGGGAGCAGTTCTTC

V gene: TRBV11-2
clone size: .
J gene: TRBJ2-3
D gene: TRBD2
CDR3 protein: CASSIRTSGSTDTQYF
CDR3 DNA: TGTGCCAGCAGCATAAGGACTAGCGGGAGCACAGATACGCAGTATTTT

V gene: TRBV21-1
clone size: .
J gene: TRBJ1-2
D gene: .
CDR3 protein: CASSKDHRDGYTF
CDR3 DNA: TGTGCCAGCAGCAAAGATCACAGGGATGGCTACACCTTC

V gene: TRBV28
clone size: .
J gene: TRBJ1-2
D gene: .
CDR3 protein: CASSFDRLDYGYTF
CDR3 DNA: TGTGCCAGCAGTTTTGATCGGTTAGACTATGGCTACACCTTC

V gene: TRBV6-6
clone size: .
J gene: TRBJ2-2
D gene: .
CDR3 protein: CASSYSLAGAPGELFF
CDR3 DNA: TGTGCCAGCAGTTACTCGCTGGCGGGGGCTCCCGGGGAGCTGTTTTTT

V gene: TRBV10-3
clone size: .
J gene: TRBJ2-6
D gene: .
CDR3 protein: CAIPGVSGANVLTF
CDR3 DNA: TGTGCCATCCCCGGGGTCTCTGGGGCCAACGTCCTGACTTTC

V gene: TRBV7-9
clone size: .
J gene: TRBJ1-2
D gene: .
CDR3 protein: CASSSTRTYGYTF
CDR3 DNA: TGTGCCAGCAGCTCTACACGGACTTATGGCTACACCTTC

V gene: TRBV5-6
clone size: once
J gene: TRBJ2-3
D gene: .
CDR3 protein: CASSFRSDTQYF
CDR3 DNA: TGTGCCAGCAGCTTCCGTTCAGATACGCAGTATTTT

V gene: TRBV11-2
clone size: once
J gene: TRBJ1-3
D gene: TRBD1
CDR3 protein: CASSSGTGGNTIYF
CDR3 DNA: TGTGCCAGCAGCTCTGGGACAGGGGGAAACACCATATATTTT

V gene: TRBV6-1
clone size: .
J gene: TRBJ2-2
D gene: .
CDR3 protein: CASNEGPNTGELFF
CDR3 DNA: TGTGCCAGCAACGAGGGCCCGAACACCGGGGAGCTGTTTTTT

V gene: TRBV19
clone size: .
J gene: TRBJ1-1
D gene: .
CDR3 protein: CASSGQRDTEAFF
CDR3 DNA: TGTGCCAGTAGTGGGCAGCGGGACACTGAAGCTTTCTTT

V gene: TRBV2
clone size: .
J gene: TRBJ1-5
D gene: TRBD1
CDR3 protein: CASCPGQGSNQPQHF
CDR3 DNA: TGTGCCAGCTGTCCGGGACAGGGTAGCAATCAGCCCCAGCATTTT

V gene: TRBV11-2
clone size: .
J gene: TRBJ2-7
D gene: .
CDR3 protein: CASSLGAQGLGQYF
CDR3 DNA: TGTGCCAGCAGCTTAGGGGCCCAGGGATTGGGGCAGTACTTC

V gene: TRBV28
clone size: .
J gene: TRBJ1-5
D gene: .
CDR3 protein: CASSPIEQPQHF
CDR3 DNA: TGTGCCAGCAGTCCAATAGAGCAGCCCCAGCATTTT

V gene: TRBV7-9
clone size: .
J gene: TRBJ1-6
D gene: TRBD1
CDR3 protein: CASRRTTGNNSPLHF
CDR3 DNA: TGTGCCAGCAGGCGGACGACAGGGAATAATTCACCCCTCCACTTT

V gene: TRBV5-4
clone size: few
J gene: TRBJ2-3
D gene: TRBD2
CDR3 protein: CASSLFAGGSYTSPTDTQYF
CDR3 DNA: TGTGCCAGCAGCTTGTTTGCGGGGGGCTCCTACACGTCTCCCACAGATACGCAGTATTTT

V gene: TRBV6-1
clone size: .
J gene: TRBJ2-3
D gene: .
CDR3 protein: CASSQRSDTQYF
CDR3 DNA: TGTGCCAGCAGCCAACGGTCAGATACGCAGTATTTT

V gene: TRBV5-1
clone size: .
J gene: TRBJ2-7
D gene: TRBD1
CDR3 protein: CASSWTGGFDEQYF
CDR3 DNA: TGCGCCAGCAGCTGGACAGGGGGCTTCGACGAGCAGTACTTC

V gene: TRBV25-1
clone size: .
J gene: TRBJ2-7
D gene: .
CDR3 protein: CASSDQGSSYEQYF
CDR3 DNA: TGTGCCAGCAGTGACCAGGGGAGCTCCTACGAGCAGTACTTC

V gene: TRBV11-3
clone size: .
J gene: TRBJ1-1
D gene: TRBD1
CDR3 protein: CASSLGHNRGRDTEAFF
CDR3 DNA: TGTGCCAGCAGCTTAGGGCACAACAGGGGGCGCGACACTGAAGCTTTCTTT

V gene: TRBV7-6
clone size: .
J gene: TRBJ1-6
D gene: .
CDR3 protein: CASSFQGFNSPLHF
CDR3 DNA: TGTGCCAGCAGCTTCCAGGGTTTTAATTCACCCCTCCACTTT

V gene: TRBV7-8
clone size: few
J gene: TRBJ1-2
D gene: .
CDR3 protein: CASSLVEGGATNYGYTF
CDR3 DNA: TGTGCCAGCAGCTTAGTGGAAGGAGGGGCTACTAACTATGGCTACACCTTC

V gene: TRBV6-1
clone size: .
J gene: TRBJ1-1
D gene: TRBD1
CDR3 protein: CASSFDRVAEAFF
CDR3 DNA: TGTGCCAGCAGCTTCGACAGGGTAGCTGAAGCTTTCTTT

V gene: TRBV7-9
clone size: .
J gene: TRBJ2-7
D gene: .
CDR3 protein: CASSLGESGVLYEQYF
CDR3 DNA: TGTGCCAGCAGCTTAGGGGAATCCGGGGTTCTCTACGAGCAGTACTTC

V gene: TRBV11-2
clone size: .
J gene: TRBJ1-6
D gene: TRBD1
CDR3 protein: CASSLLRQGMGSPLHF
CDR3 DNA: TGTGCCAGCAGCTTATTGAGACAGGGGATGGGTTCACCCCTCCACTTT

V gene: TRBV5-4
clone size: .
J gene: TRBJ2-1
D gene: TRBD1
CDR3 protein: CDSSSLGDRDNEQFF
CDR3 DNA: TGCGACAGCAGCTCCCTGGGGGACAGGGACAATGAGCAGTTCTTC

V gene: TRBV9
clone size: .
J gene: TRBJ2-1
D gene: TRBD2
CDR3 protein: CASSVSGGANEQFF
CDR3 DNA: TGTGCCAGCAGCGTAAGCGGGGGGGCGAATGAGCAGTTCTTC

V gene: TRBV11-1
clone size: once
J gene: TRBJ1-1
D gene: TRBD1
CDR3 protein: CASSLRAGGLFTEAFF
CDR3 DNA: TGTGCCAGCAGCTTAAGGGCAGGGGGACTCTTCACTGAAGCTTTCTTT

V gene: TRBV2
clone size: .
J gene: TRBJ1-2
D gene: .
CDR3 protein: CASSSTSRRGISFGYTF
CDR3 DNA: TGTGCCAGCAGTTCTACTAGCCGTCGAGGGATTTCGTTTGGCTACACCTTC

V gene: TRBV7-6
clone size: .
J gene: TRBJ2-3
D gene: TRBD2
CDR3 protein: CASSRSGVVGTDTQYF
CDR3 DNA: TGTGCCAGCAGCCGTAGCGGGGTTGTCGGCACAGATACGCAGTATTTT

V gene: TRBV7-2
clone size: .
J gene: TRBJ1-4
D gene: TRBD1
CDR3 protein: CASSPKGGLRGTNEKLFF
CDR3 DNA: TGTGCCAGCAGCCCAAAAGGGGGCCTCAGGGGAACTAATGAAAAACTGTTTTTT

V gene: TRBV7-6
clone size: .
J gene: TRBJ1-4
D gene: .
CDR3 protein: CASSSEGQGKKLFF
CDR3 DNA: TGTGCCAGCAGCTCCGAAGGGCAGGGTAAAAAACTGTTTTTT

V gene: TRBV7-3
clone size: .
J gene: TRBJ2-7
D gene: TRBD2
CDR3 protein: CASRSPAGGYEQYF
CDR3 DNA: TGTGCCAGCAGATCTCCAGCGGGGGGTTACGAGCAGTACTTC

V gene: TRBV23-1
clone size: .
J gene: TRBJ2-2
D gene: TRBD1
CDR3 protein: CASSQLRDRGLTGELFF
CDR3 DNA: TGCGCCAGCAGTCAGCTCCGGGACAGGGGTCTCACCGGGGAGCTGTTTTTT

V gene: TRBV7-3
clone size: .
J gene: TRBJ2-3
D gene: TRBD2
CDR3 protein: CASSLMRGSTDTQYF
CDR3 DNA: TGTGCCAGCAGCTTAATGCGGGGGAGCACAGATACGCAGTATTTT

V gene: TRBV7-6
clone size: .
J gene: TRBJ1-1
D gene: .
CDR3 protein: CASSFSGAESAFF
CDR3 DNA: TGTGCCAGCAGCTTTTCAGGGGCCGAGTCGGCTTTCTTT

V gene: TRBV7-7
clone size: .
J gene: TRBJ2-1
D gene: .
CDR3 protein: CASSLGQYNEQFF
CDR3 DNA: TGTGCCAGCAGCTTAGGCCAGTACAATGAGCAGTTCTTC

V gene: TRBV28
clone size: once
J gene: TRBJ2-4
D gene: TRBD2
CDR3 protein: CASSPRTSGGPLAKNIQYF
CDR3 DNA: TGTGCCAGCAGTCCCAGGACTAGCGGGGGGCCTCTAGCCAAAAACATTCAGTACTTC

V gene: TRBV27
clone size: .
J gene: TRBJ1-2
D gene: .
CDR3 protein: CASSLFAENGGYTF
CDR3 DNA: TGTGCCAGCAGTTTATTCGCGGAAAACGGCGGCTACACCTTC

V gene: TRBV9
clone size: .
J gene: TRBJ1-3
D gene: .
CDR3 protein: CASSVTTGLGPSHGNTIYF
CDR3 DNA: TGTGCCAGCAGCGTAACTACAGGCCTGGGGCCATCCCACGGAAACACCATATATTTT

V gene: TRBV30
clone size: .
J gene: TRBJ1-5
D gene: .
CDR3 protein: CAWSRGGGNSNQPQHF
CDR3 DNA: TGTGCCTGGAGTCGTGGGGGGGGCAATAGCAATCAGCCCCAGCATTTT

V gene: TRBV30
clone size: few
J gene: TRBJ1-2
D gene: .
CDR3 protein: CAWSLRNGIARGYTF
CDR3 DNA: TGTGCCTGGAGCCTCCGAAACGGAATTGCTAGGGGCTACACCTTC

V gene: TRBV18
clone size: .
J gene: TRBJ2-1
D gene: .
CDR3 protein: CASSLGQNNEQFF
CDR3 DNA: TGTGCCAGCTCACTAGGACAGAACAATGAGCAGTTCTTC